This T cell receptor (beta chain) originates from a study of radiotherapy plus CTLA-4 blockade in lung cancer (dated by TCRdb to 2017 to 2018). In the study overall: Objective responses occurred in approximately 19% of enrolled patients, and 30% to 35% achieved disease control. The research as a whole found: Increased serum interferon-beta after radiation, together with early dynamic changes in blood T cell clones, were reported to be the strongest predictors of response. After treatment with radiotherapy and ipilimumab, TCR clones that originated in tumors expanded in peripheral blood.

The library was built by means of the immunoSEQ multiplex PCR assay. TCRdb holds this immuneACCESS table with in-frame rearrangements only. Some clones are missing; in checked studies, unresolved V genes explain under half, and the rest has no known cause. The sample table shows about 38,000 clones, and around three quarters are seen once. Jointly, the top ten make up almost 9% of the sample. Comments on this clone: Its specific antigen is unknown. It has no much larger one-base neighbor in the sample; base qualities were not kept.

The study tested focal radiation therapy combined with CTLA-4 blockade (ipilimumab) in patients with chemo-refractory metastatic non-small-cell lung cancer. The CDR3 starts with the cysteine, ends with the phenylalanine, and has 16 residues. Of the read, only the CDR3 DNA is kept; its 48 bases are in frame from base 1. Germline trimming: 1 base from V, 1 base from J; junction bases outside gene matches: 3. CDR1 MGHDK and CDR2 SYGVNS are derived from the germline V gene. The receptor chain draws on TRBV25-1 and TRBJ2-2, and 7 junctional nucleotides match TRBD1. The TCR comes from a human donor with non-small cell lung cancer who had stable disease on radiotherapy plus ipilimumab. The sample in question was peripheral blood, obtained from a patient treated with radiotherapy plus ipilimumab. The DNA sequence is TGTGCCAGCAGTGAATCACAGGGGAGGAACACCGGGGAGCTGTTTTTT. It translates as CASSESQGRNTGELFF.